This T cell receptor (beta chain) was identified during a study of cytomegalovirus exposure and HLA in healthy donors. Study-wide results and caveats: Later on, an analysis found that several of the most significant clusters appeared to be linked to common viral pathogens, which included parvovirus B19. According to reports, the classifier identified cytomegalovirus status with high specificity and sensitivity. Reportedly, fewer N-insertions than the roughly 690-donor mean appeared in an Asian-associated ancestry cluster in a later analysis.

Primers included in the PCR were 60 Vbeta and 13 Jbeta primers. Generated by immunoSEQ multiplex PCR, the TCRdb table keeps only in-frame clones and is missing some. The sample table sets out over 25,000 clones. For this clone: What it binds is unknown.

The CDR3 runs to 16 residues. Germline values: CDR1 LNHDA, CDR2 SQIVND (reference sequence). Trimming removed 5 bases at V and 5 bases at J, with 21 bases between. The chain carries TRBV19 and TRBJ2-5, with TRBD1 as a possible D gene (6 bases). The receptor was derived from a man younger than 45 in good health and CMV-seronegative. The material sequenced was PBMCs. Here the CDR3 reads CASSATPQGSVETQYF. The CDR3 DNA follows: TGTGCCAGTAGTGCGACGCCACAGGGCTCGGTTGAGACCCAGTACTTC.